The text below deals with one TCR beta chain. Its antigen is as yet unknown. Germline values: CDR1 MNHEY, CDR2 SVGAGI. Trimming at V came to 5 bases and at J to 7 bases, leaving 9 bases not matched to a gene. This CDR3 region has 15 residues. The PCR had 60 Vbeta and 13 Jbeta primers. Under the authors' procedure: A later analysis tallied 80 million or so unique TCR beta chains, some 10 million of them shared. Data came from immunoSEQ multiplex PCR; TCRdb stores just in-frame clones and leaves some out. D and trimming come from the DNA, and the V and J calls and clone size come from that table. The sample contains some 200,000 clones, roughly 79% of which appear only once. The sample belongs to a study of cytomegalovirus exposure and HLA in healthy donors. Study-wide points: Most TCR sequences showed up rarely, but some public TCRs showed up in many donors. Looking again later, the authors saw that most CMV-associated TCR beta chains seemed HLA-restricted. Fewer N-insertions than the roughly 600-donor mean were reportedly shown by an Asian-associated ancestry cluster in a later analysis.

This chain links TRBV6-5 with TRBJ2-1; TRBD2 agrees at 9 bases. The sample comprised PBMCs. This TCR was sampled from a woman in her twenties or thirties in good health and CMV-seropositive. DNA for the CDR3: TGTGCCAGCAGTAATAGCGGGGGAGGCGGGAATGAGCAGTTCTTC. Translation gives CASSNSGGGGNEQFF.